The next 18 T cell receptor beta chains were all read from a single sample in a study of T cell repertoires in aging, cancer and after chemotherapy (dated 2019 in TCRdb). Sequenced using an Illumina MiSeq. Using a mixed TRB-A/B primer pool, multiplex touch-down PCR amplified rearranged TRB sequences covering the V, D and J segments. TCRdb reanalyzed the raw reads on its own, using fastp at Q25 for trimming and MiXCR for clone calling, and kept in-frame beta chains. Entries that share a CDR3 protein sequence are merged under the most common genes and DNA. For this sample there are 2,500 to 3,000 distinct CDR3 sequences; 50% to 70% appear just once. The ten most abundant clones make up around 69% of the sample. Genomic DNA extracted from peripheral blood, rather than sorted cells or RNA, was used as the source for amplification of TCR beta rearrangements. Input material: blood. Receptors were obtained from a human donor with a blood cancer.

V gene TRBV27 combines with J gene TRBJ1-2; 8 bases match TRBD1. CDR1 and CDR2 from the germline V gene are MNHEY and SMNVEV (reference sequence). The V gene end was trimmed by 4 bases and the J gene end by 1 base; junction bases not matched to a gene: 2. The CDR3 runs to 14 residues. CDR3 sequence (DNA): TGTGCCAGCAGTTCAGGGGGCCTTAACTATGGCTACACCTTC. Translation gives CASSSGGLNYGYTF.

The chain links TRBV6-5 to TRBJ2-7; D is undetermined. In germline, CDR1 is MNHEY, CDR2 SVGAGI. V was cut by 0 bases and J by 3 bases, with 9 bases left in between. The CDR3 contains 14 residues. The CDR3 reads CASSYSAQFYEQYF. CDR3 DNA: TGTGCCAGCAGTTACTCGGCACAGTTCTACGAGCAGTACTTC.

The chain combines TRBV29-1 with TRBJ1-1, with 7 bases matching TRBD1. Germline V CDR1 and CDR2: SQVTM, ANQGSEA. The CDR3 is 16 amino acids. The CDR3 DNA reads as TGCACCCGGGGGGTCCGCAGAGGGGGCTACGGCACTGAAGCTTTCTTT. Encoded protein: CTRGVRRGGYGTEAFF.

On this clonotype itself: The conserved phenylalanine or tryptophan is not found at the CDR3 terminus, so this likely reflects a read error. It is unclear where the CDR3 begins or ends on the DNA, so no DNA is shown, and the CDR3 is as TCRdb lists it. This chain joins TRBV19 and TRBJ1-2; TRBD1, the D gene given by the table, was not confirmed from the DNA. The germline V gene has CDR1 LNHDA and CDR2 SQIVND (reference sequence). The CDR3 is made up of 9 amino acids, end residues included. The CDR3 region is CAGGHRYNL.

About this clonotype: A much larger clone differs by one base, so this may be a read error. The chain carries TRBV29-1 and TRBJ2-5; D uncertain. CDR3 length: 11 amino acids. CDR1 and CDR2 (germline): SQVTM, ANQGSEA. In nucleotides, the CDR3 is TGCAGCGTTGTAAGTCAAGAGACCCTGTACTTC. It yields the protein CSVVSQETLYF.

There are a few counts of this clonotype. J is TRBJ1-1 and V is TRBV29-1, with 7 bases aligning to TRBD1. CDR1 SQVTM and CDR2 ANQGSEA come from the germline V gene. V shed 7 bases and J 0 bases; nucleotides not matched to a gene: 5. This CDR3 region has 13 residues. Here the CDR3 reads CSGWTGLNTEAFF. The DNA for the CDR3 is TGCAGCGGGTGGACAGGCTTGAACACTGAAGCTTTCTTT.

A single count supports this clonotype. V gene TRBV20-1 combines with J gene TRBJ2-1; 9 bases map to TRBD2. Trimming removed 6 bases from V and 4 bases from J; junction bases left unmatched: 4. Germline values: CDR1 DFQATT, CDR2 SNEGSKA (reference sequence). This CDR3 comprises 13 residues. The CDR3 sequence is CSAPSGAYNEQFF. The CDR3 DNA follows: TGCAGTGCACCTAGCGGGGCTTACAATGAGCAGTTCTTC.

This clonotype was seen a few times. This chain uses TRBV6-1 with TRBJ2-6, with D unresolved. CDR3 size: 15 residues. Trimming cost V 4 bases and J 0 bases, with 7 bases left between them. Looked up from germline, CDR1 is MNHNS and CDR2 is SASEGT. The CDR3 bases are TGTGCCAGCAGTGGTCGGCACTCTGGGGCCAACGTCCTGACTTTC. The encoded protein is CASSGRHSGANVLTF.

The genes are TRBV15 and TRBJ1-4, with a tentative D call TRBD1 (6 bases). Trimming cost V 2 bases and J 8 bases, with 18 bases left between them. This CDR3 region has 16 residues. Germline-derived CDR1 and CDR2 are LNHNV and YYDKDF (reference sequence). The CDR3 region is CATSRPAGTPNEKLFF. The CDR3 nucleotides are TGTGCCACCAGCAGACCTGCCGGGACACCGAACGAAAAACTGTTTTTT.

This clonotype turned up a few times. The chain is built from TRBV6-1 and TRBJ2-7; tentatively, D is TRBD1 (6 bases). V dropped 5 bases and J dropped 7 bases, with 15 bases sitting between them. The germline V gene encodes CDR1 MNHNS and CDR2 SASEGT. This CDR3 has 13 residues. CDR3 nucleotide sequence: TGTGCCAGCAGTTTATACAGGGATGTAGAGCAGTACTTC. Protein product: CASSLYRDVEQYF.

V gene TRBV7-9 combines with J gene TRBJ2-2, with TRBD2 as a possible D gene (6 bases). V gave up 0 bases and J gave up 2 bases, with 7 bases separating them. The CDR3 has 15 residues. The germline CDR1 and CDR2 sequences are SEHNR and FQNEAQ (reference sequence). This chain's CDR3 is CASSLADYNTGELFF. CDR3 coding DNA: TGTGCCAGCAGCTTAGCGGACTATAACACCGGGGAGCTGTTTTTT.

In its sample, this clonotype was seen once. This chain joins TRBV30 and TRBJ1-2; 9 bases are a match to TRBD1. The J segment lost 8 bases and the V segment lost 0 bases, leaving 7 bases of the junction unmatched. The CDR3 length is 14 residues. From germline, CDR1 is GTSNPN and CDR2 SVGIG (reference sequence). The CDR3 nucleotides are TGTGCCTGGAGTGTACAGGGGGCTAGACCCGGCTACACCTTC. Residues: CAWSVQGARPGYTF.

The chain has TRBV10-3 and TRBJ2-7, with D possibly being TRBD1 or TRBD2 (5 bases each). V shed 6 bases and J shed 7 bases, with 22 bases lying between them. This CDR3 comprises 15 residues. CDR1 ENHRY and CDR2 SYGVKD come from the germline V gene. The CDR3 DNA follows: TGTGCCATCAGAGAGGCCGGGGCTGCGGTACAGGAGCAGTACTTC. It specifies CAIREAGAAVQEQYF.

The chain combines TRBV27 with TRBJ2-3; D is perhaps TRBD1 (7 bases). Germline V gene sequence: CDR1 MNHEY, CDR2 SMNVEV (reference sequence). With 4 bases removed from V and 0 bases from J, the gap between germline ends came to 17 bases. The CDR3 totals 17 residues. In nucleotides, the CDR3 is TGTGCCAGCAGTTGGTCCTACAGGGGACTTAGCACAGATACGCAGTATTTT. Residues: CASSWSYRGLSTDTQYF.

This clonotype is labeled medium-sized. The V call is TRBV6-1, the J call TRBJ2-2; D remains unclear. Germline V gene sequence: CDR1 MNHNS, CDR2 SASEGT. Trimming removed 4 bases from V and 0 bases from J, with 12 bases in between. CDR3 length: 16 residues. Written as DNA, the CDR3 is TGTGCCAGCAGTGGGTTTCTCGTCGCGAACACCGGGGAGCTGTTTTTT. This sequence encodes CASSGFLVANTGELFF.

This clonotype was seen a handful of times. V usage is TRBV18 and J usage is TRBJ2-7, with 7 bases aligning to TRBD1. There are 12 residues in the CDR3. CDR1 and CDR2 (germline): KGHSH, LQKENI. The V gene end was trimmed by 6 bases and the J gene end by 5 bases; junction bases not matched to a gene: 4. CDR3 nucleotides: TGTGCCAGCTCGGGCAGGGGGAACGAGCAGTACTTC. Amino acids: CASSGRGNEQYF.

This chain links TRBV24-1 with TRBJ2-2; TRBD1 aligns across 8 bases. CDR1 KGHDR and CDR2 SFDVKD come from the germline V gene. J was trimmed by 7 bases and V by 1 base; bases with no gene match: 7. CDR3 size: 16 residues. The CDR3 loop reads CATSDFGQGLDGELFF. The DNA of the CDR3 is TGTGCCACCAGTGATTTCGGACAGGGCTTGGACGGGGAGCTGTTTTTT.

This clonotype was detected only a few times. The CDR3 protein is CASWGKGADTQYF. The CDR3 coding sequence is TGTGCCAGTTGGGGCAAGGGGGCAGATACGCAGTATTTT. The V and J genes are TRBV19 and TRBJ2-3; D is perhaps TRBD1 (6 bases). This CDR3 is 13 amino acids long. With 8 bases removed from V and 4 bases from J, the gap between germline ends came to 13 bases. In germline, CDR1 is LNHDA, CDR2 SQIVND (reference sequence).